The rows below give T cell receptor beta chains drawn from one sample of a study of T cell clones after liver transplantation. Only in-frame clones appear in the TCRdb table, and some are missing; sequencing was by immunoSEQ multiplex PCR. Of about 74,000 clones detected, 80% appear once; the ten largest clones hold less than 0.65%. Material: CD4+ T cells from blood, obtained before liver transplant. The source is a human donor who received a liver transplant. The CDR3 runs from the conserved cysteine through the conserved F or W. The D gene is left open where the match is weak. Only some rows state a clone size, as once, few, many or a class for expanded clones.

>.|TRBJ1-1|TRBD1|TRBV2
CASSTGTVMNTEAFF
>.|TRBJ2-7|.|TRBV11-2
CASILYGSSSYEQYF
>once|TRBJ2-3|.|TRBV7-2
CASSLQSGSTDTQYF
>.|TRBJ1-4|TRBD1|TRBV5-1
CASHGTGDEKLFF
>.|TRBJ2-7|TRBD1|TRBV6-4
CASSRTGGDSYEQYF
>.|TRBJ1-1|.|TRBV28
CATGDNSNTEAFF
>.|TRBJ1-2|TRBD1|TRBV7-9
CASSIEGQAGVYTF
>few|TRBJ2-7|.|TRBV19
CASSTREGPLYEQYF
>.|TRBJ2-5|.|TRBV2
CASTGDSQETQYF
>.|TRBJ1-2|.|TRBV19
CASPTAENGYTF
>.|TRBJ2-1|.|TRBV29-1
CSVEDLITGSYNEQFF
>.|TRBJ2-2|.|TRBV5-1
CASRDVGELFF
>.|.|.|TRBV28
CASSFQNYEQYF
>.|TRBJ1-5|.|TRBV19
CASRTTDYSNQPQHF
>.|TRBJ2-5|TRBD2|TRBV29-1
CSAYEREAMGTQYF
>.|TRBJ2-7|.|TRBV10-3
CAIRSERGHYEQYF
>.|TRBJ2-1|TRBD2|TRBV28
CASRKPGLAVNEQFF
>.|TRBJ2-3|TRBD2|TRBV7-8
CATSFREGSDTQYF
>.|TRBJ2-1|.|TRBV5-6
CASSLRTSYNEQFF
>.|TRBJ2-3|TRBD1|TRBV29-1
CSVSPDRLTTDTQYF